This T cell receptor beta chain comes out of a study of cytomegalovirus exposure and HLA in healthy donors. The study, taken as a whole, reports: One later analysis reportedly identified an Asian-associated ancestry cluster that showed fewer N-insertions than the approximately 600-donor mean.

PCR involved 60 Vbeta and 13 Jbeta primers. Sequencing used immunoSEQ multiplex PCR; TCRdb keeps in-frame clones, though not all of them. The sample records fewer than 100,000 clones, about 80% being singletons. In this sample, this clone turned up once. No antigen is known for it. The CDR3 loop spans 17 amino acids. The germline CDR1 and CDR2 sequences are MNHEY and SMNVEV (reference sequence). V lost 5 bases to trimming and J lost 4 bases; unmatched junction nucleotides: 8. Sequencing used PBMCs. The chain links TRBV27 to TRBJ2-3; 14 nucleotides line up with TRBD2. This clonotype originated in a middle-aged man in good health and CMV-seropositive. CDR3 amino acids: CASSPQGLAGVADTQYF. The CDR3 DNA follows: TGTGCCAGCAGTCCACAGGGACTAGCGGGAGTTGCAGATACGCAGTATTTT.